This T cell receptor (beta chain) was obtained from a study of blood T cell repertoires in COVID-19. The cohort comprised adults aged roughly 18 to 95 years residing in 20 to 25 US areas. Before being deemed recovered, Cohort 3 donors had two negative PCRs, clearance, or symptom resolution. Produced via immunoSEQ multiplex PCR; TCRdb's table is partial and in-frame only. The data contain 150,000 or so clones, around 81% of them seen just once; the ten biggest clones take up 5% to 6%. V shed 0 bases, J shed 4 bases, and the junction held 8 bases outside the gene matches. CDR3 length: 17 amino acids. Per the germline V gene, CDR1 is MGHRA and CDR2 is YSYEKL.

The clonotype comes from a man aged 35-49 years who had recovered from COVID-19. The sample consisted of PBMCs or T cells enriched from blood (not recorded which). This rearrangement joins TRBV4-1 to TRBJ1-5; 8 nucleotides match TRBD1. The CDR3 coding sequence is TGCGCCAGCAGCCAAGAGTATTCAGGGGGCAGGAATCAGCCCCAGCATTTT. Protein: CASSQEYSGGRNQPQHF.